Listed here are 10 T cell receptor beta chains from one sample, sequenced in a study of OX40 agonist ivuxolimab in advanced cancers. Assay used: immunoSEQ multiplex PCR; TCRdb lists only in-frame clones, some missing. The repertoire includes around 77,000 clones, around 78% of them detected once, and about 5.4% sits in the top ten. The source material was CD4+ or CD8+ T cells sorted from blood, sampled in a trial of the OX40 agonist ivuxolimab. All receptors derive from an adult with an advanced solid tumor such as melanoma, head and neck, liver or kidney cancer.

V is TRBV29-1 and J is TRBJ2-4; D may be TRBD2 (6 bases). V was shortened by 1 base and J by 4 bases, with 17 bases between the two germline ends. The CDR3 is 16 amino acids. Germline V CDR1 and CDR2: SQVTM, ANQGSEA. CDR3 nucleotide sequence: TGCAGCGTTGAAGCGGCGGGGCGTTTAGGGAAAAACATTCAGTACTTC. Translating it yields CSVEAAGRLGKNIQYF.

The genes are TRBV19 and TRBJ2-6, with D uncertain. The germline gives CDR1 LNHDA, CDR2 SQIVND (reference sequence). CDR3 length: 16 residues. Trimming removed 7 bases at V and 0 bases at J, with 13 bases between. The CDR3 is CASKPVAGSGANVLTF. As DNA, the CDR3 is TGTGCCAGTAAGCCCGTCGCAGGCTCTGGGGCCAACGTCCTGACTTTC.

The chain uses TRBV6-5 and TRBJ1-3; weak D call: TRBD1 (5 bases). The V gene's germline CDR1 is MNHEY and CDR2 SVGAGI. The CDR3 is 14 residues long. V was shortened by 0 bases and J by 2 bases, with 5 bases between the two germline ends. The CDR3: CASSYSGPGNTIYF. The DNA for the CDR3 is TGTGCCAGCAGTTACTCGGGGCCTGGAAACACCATATATTTT.

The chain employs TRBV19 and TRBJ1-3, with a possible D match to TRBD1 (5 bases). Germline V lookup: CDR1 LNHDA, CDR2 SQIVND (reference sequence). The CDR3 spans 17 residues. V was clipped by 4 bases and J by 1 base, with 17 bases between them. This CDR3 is CASSSRDPSRSGNTIYF. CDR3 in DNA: TGTGCCAGTAGTAGCCGGGACCCATCCAGATCTGGAAACACCATATATTTT.

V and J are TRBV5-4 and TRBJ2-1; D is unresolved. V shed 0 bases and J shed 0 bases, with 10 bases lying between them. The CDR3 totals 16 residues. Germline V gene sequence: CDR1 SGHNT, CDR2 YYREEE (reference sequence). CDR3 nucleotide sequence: TGTGCCAGCAGCTTGGAACTTATTCACTCCTACAATGAGCAGTTCTTC. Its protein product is CASSLELIHSYNEQFF.

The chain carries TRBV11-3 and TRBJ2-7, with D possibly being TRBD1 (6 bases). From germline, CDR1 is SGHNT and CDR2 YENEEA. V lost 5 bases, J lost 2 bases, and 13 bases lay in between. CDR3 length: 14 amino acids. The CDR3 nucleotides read TGTGCCAGCAGCCCCCGGGACACCACCTACGAGCAGTACTTC. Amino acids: CASSPRDTTYEQYF.

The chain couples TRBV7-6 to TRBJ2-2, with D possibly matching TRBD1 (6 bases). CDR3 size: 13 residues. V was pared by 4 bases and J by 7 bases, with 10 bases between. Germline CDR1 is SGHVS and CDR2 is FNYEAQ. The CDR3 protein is CASSSQGGGELFF. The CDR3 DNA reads TGTGCCAGCAGCTCACAGGGTGGCGGGGAGCTGTTTTTT.

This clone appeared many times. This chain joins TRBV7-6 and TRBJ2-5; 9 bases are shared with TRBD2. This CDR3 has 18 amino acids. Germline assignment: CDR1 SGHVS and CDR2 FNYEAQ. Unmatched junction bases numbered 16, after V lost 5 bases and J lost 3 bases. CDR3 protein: CASSPPRRASGKEETQYF. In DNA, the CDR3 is TGTGCCAGCAGCCCCCCAAGGCGGGCTAGCGGGAAGGAAGAGACCCAGTACTTC.

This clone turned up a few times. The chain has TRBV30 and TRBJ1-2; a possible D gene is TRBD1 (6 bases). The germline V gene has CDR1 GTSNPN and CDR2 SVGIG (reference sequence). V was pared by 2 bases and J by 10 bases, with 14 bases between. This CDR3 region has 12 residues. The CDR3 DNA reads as TGTGCCTGGAGTTTACAATCAGGGGCCTACACCTTC. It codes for CAWSLQSGAYTF.

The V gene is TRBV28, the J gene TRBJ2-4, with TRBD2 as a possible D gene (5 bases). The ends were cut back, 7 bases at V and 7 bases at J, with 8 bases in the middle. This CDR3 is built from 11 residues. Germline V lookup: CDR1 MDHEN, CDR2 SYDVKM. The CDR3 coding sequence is TGTGCCAGCACCGGGGTGAACATTCAGTACTTC. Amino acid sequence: CASTGVNIQYF. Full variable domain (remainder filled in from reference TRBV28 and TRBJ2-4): DVKVTQSSRYLVKRTGEKVFLECVQDMDHENMFWYRQDPGLGLRLIYFSYDVKMKEKGDIPEGYSVSREKKERFSLILESASTNQTSMYLCASTGVNIQYFGAGTRLSVL.